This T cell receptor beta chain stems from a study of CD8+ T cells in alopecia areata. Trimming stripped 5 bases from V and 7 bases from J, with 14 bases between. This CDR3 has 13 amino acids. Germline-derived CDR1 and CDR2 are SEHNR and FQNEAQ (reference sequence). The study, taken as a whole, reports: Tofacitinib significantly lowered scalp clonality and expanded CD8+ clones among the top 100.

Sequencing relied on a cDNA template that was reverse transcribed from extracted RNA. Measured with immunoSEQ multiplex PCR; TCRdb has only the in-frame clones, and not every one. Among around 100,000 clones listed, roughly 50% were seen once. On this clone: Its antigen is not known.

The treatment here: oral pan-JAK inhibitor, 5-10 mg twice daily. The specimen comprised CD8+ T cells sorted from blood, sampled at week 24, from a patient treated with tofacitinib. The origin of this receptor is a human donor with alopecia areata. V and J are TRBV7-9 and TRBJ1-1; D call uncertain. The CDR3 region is CASSADKALEAFF. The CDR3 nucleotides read TGTGCCAGCAGCGCTGACAAGGCCCTTGAAGCTTTCTTT.